The next 19 T cell receptor beta chains were all read from a single sample in a study of radiotherapy plus CTLA-4 blockade in lung cancer. Only in-frame clones appear in the TCRdb table, and some are missing; sequencing was by immunoSEQ multiplex PCR. The sample yields around 70,000 clones, 60% to 80% seen once. Sequencing was performed on peripheral blood, taken from a patient treated with radiotherapy plus ipilimumab. These receptors all stem from a human donor with non-small cell lung cancer whose response to radiotherapy plus ipilimumab could not be evaluated. Some clones in this sample may be carry-over from other donors' samples.

This clone was observed once. CDR3 region: CASSPITGDYGYTF. Here the CDR3 DNA reads TGTGCCAGCAGTCCTATCACAGGGGACTATGGCTACACCTTC. V usage is TRBV6-5 and J usage is TRBJ1-2, with 7 nucleotides matching TRBD1. Unmatched junction bases numbered 6, after V lost 5 bases and J lost 3 bases. In germline, CDR1 is MNHEY, CDR2 SVGAGI. There are 14 residues in the CDR3.

The V call is TRBV7-3, the J call TRBJ1-3; 10 bases are shared with TRBD1. Germline trimming cut 3 bases from V and 4 bases from J; bases unmatched to any gene: 9. This CDR3 region has 17 residues. Germline CDR1 is SGHTA and CDR2 is FQGTGA. CDR3 amino acids: CASSLYSGTGAGNTIYF. CDR3 DNA sequence: TGTGCCAGCAGCTTGTACTCTGGGACAGGGGCGGGAAACACCATATATTTT.

The rearrangement joins TRBV7-9 to TRBJ2-5, with a tentative D call TRBD1 (6 bases). Germline V gene lookup returns CDR1 SEHNR and CDR2 FQNEAQ (reference sequence). The CDR3 runs 15 residues. Trimming cost V 4 bases and J 2 bases, with 14 bases left between them. The CDR3 region is CASSSNRVIQETQYF. The CDR3 nucleotides are TGTGCCAGCAGCTCGAACAGGGTGATACAAGAGACCCAGTACTTC.

The chain carries TRBV7-2 and TRBJ2-2, with TRBD2 as a possible D gene (6 bases). The CDR3 contains 16 residues. Trimming cost V 0 bases and J 2 bases, with 10 bases left between them. The V gene's germline CDR1 is SGHTA and CDR2 FQGNSA. CDR3 loop: CASSLAHGGNTGELFF. Here the CDR3 DNA reads TGTGCCAGCAGCTTAGCGCACGGGGGAAACACCGGGGAGCTGTTTTTT.

The chain has TRBV28 and TRBJ2-6, with D tentatively TRBD1 (5 bases). The V end lost 10 bases, the J end lost 2 bases, and 9 bases lay between the germline ends. The CDR3 has 13 amino acids. Germline V CDR1 and CDR2: MDHEN, SYDVKM. Here the CDR3 DNA reads TGTGCCACGCCAGGGACTGGGGCCAACGTCCTGACTTTC. It yields the protein CATPGTGANVLTF.

V usage is TRBV18 and J usage is TRBJ2-3, with 8 positions matching TRBD2. CDR3 size: 15 residues. Per the germline V gene, CDR1 is KGHSH and CDR2 is LQKENI. Losses at the gene ends were 3 bases for V and 1 base for J; bases not matched to a gene: 3. CDR3 nucleotide sequence: TGTGCCAGCTCACCGGTCGGGGGGGGCACAGATACGCAGTATTTT. Protein sequence: CASSPVGGGTDTQYF.

This rearrangement joins TRBV4-1 to TRBJ2-3, with 9 nucleotides matching TRBD2. Germline V gene data show CDR1 as MGHRA and CDR2 as YSYEKL. V was pared by 5 bases and J by 7 bases, with 4 bases of the junction left unmatched. The CDR3 has 13 amino acids. The CDR3 reads CASSYGTSYTQYF. In nucleotides, the CDR3 is TGCGCCAGCAGCTACGGGACTAGCTATACGCAGTATTTT.

The chain carries TRBV9 and TRBJ2-7; perhaps TRBD1 as D (6 bases). V was clipped by 4 bases and J by 6 bases, with 11 bases between them. The CDR3 is 12 amino acids. The germline V gene encodes CDR1 SGDLS and CDR2 YYNGEE. In DNA, the CDR3 is TGTGCCAGCAGCACAGACAGGAGCGAGCAGTACTTC. This codes for CASSTDRSEQYF.

The V and J genes are TRBV28 and TRBJ1-2; the D gene is possibly TRBD1 (5 bases). The CDR3 length is 12 residues. V lost 1 base and J lost 9, with 9 bases in between. The germline CDR1 and CDR2 sequences are MDHEN and SYDVKM. The CDR3 spells CASSLSGRSYTF. The CDR3 bases are TGTGCCAGCAGTTTATCAGGGCGGAGCTACACCTTC.

This rearrangement joins TRBV6-1 to TRBJ2-7, with D perhaps matching TRBD2 (5 bases). The V end was cut by 5 bases, the J end by 5 bases, with 13 bases between. CDR1 MNHNS and CDR2 SASEGT come from the germline V gene. The CDR3 extends over 13 amino acids. In DNA, the CDR3 is TGTGCCAGCAGTCGAACCGCCGGGGACGAGCAGTACTTC. Protein product: CASSRTAGDEQYF.

The rearrangement uses TRBV18 and TRBJ1-2, with TRBD1 matching over 9 bases. CDR1 is KGHSH and CDR2 is LQKENI in the germline V gene. The J segment lost 3 bases and the V segment lost 1 base, leaving 0 bases of the junction unmatched. The CDR3 is made up of 14 amino acids. In DNA, the CDR3 is TGTGCCAGCTCACCACGGGACAGGGACTATGGCTACACCTTC. Translated, it gives CASSPRDRDYGYTF.

The CDR3 nucleotides read TGTGCCAGCAGTATTGGCCCTATGGGGGGAAGTAATTCACCCCTCCACTTT. This codes for CASSIGPMGGSNSPLHF. V is TRBV28 and J is TRBJ1-6, with a weak D call TRBD1 (5 bases). The CDR3 extends over 17 amino acids. Trimming left V 5 bases short and J 6 bases short, with 20 bases between. Germline V gives CDR1 MDHEN, CDR2 SYDVKM.

CDR3 in amino acids: CASSPGTALYGYTF. DNA for the CDR3: TGTGCCAGCAGCCCGGGGACAGCTCTTTATGGCTACACCTTC. The chain carries TRBV7-8 and TRBJ1-2; 7 bases map to TRBD1. V shed 5 bases and J 5 bases; nucleotides not matched to a gene: 8. CDR3 length equals 14 residues. Looked up from germline, CDR1 is SGHVS and CDR2 is FQNEAQ.

In this sample, this clone turned up once. The chain is built from TRBV7-2 and TRBJ2-1, with 9 bases that match TRBD2. CDR1 and CDR2 (germline): SGHTA, FQGNSA. Trimming cost V 4 bases and J 6 bases; bases outside gene matches: 16. The length of the CDR3 is 18 residues. This chain's CDR3 is CASSWGAGGGSLSNEQFF. The CDR3, as DNA: TGTGCCAGCAGCTGGGGGGCGGGAGGGGGCTCCCTCAGCAATGAGCAGTTCTTC.

This clone was picked up a small number of times. The gene calls are TRBV13 and TRBJ1-1; D unclear. Trimming removed 5 bases from V and 0 bases from J, with 7 bases in between. Germline assignment: CDR1 PRHDT and CDR2 FYEKMQ (reference sequence). The CDR3 is 13 residues long. DNA for the CDR3: TGTGCCAGCAGCCCGGAGATGAACACTGAAGCTTTCTTT. Protein sequence: CASSPEMNTEAFF.

The chain is built from TRBV7-2 and TRBJ1-2, with D perhaps TRBD1 (6 bases). V lost 5 bases to trimming and J lost 2 bases, with 18 bases between them. Germline V gives CDR1 SGHTA, CDR2 FQGNSA. This CDR3 is 16 amino acids long. CDR3 residues: CASSPRGGTLNYGYTF. The CDR3 nucleotides read TGTGCCAGCAGCCCTAGAGGGGGAACCCTAAACTATGGCTACACCTTC.

V and J are TRBV7-2 and TRBJ2-3; TRBD1 might be the D (5 bases). The germline gives CDR1 SGHTA, CDR2 FQGNSA. The V gene lost 6 bases and the J gene lost 2 bases, with 12 bases spanning the gap. The CDR3 contains 14 residues. CDR3 residues: CASSTDSPTDTQYF. The CDR3 DNA sequence: TGTGCCAGCAGTACAGACAGCCCCACAGATACGCAGTATTTT.

The table lists this clone with a few counts. The chain recombines TRBV28 with TRBJ1-2, with 8 positions matching TRBD1. The CDR3 is 20 amino acids. Germline V gene sequence: CDR1 MDHEN, CDR2 SYDVKM. The trim removed 2 bases at V and 0 bases at J, leaving 17 bases unmatched. The CDR3 coding sequence is TGTGCCAGCAGTTTAGCATCTCCACTCCGGGACAGGAGCCCTAACTATGGCTACACCTTC. Residues: CASSLASPLRDRSPNYGYTF.

CDR3 nucleotide sequence: TGTGCCAGCAGTCCACCCTCAGGGGGCGCCTTCGGCTACACCTTC. Residues: CASSPPSGGAFGYTF. The chain links TRBV28 to TRBJ1-2; 8 bases line up with TRBD1. Germline V CDR1 and CDR2: MDHEN, SYDVKM. V lost 5 bases and J lost 8; bases outside the gene matches: 13. The CDR3 sequence is 15 residues long.